The rows below give T cell receptor beta chains drawn from one sample of a study of T cell responses to AZD1222 COVID-19 vaccine. Clones were sequenced by immunoSEQ multiplex PCR, and TCRdb holds only the in-frame ones, with some missing. The sample shows roughly 35,000 clones, about nine tenths of them seen only once. This material consisted of peripheral blood, taken 28 days after the second AZD1222 dose. The receptors shown here come from an adult who received the AZD1222 COVID-19 vaccine. The CDR3 runs from the conserved cysteine through the conserved F or W. The D gene is left open where the match is weak. Size tells how often a clone was seen (once, few, many) or the class of an expanded clone, and some rows leave it out.

v_gene: TRBV19; d_gene: .; abundance: .; j_gene: TRBJ2-1; CDR3aa: CASSIRSREGEQFF; CDR3nt: TGTGCCAGTAGTATAAGAAGCCGAGAGGGTGAGCAGTTCTTC
v_gene: TRBV28; d_gene: .; abundance: .; j_gene: TRBJ2-7; CDR3aa: CASSERARGQYF; CDR3nt: TGTGCCAGCAGCGAGAGAGCCAGGGGACAGTACTTC
v_gene: TRBV27; d_gene: TRBD1; abundance: .; j_gene: TRBJ1-1; CDR3aa: CASSTAGGGRGTEAFF; CDR3nt: TGTGCCAGCAGTACAGCAGGGGGAGGAAGAGGCACTGAAGCTTTCTTT
v_gene: TRBV7-9; d_gene: .; abundance: few; j_gene: TRBJ1-1; CDR3aa: CASSLRVEANTEAFF; CDR3nt: TGTGCCAGCAGCCTCAGGGTCGAAGCGAACACTGAAGCTTTCTTT
v_gene: TRBV19; d_gene: TRBD1; abundance: .; j_gene: TRBJ2-1; CDR3aa: CASRQTWGQGRNEQFF; CDR3nt: TGTGCCAGTAGGCAGACGTGGGGACAGGGAAGAAATGAGCAGTTCTTC
v_gene: TRBV27; d_gene: .; abundance: .; j_gene: TRBJ1-1; CDR3aa: CASSVRDNTEAFF; CDR3nt: TGTGCCAGCAGTGTCAGGGACAACACTGAAGCTTTCTTT
v_gene: TRBV6-5; d_gene: .; abundance: once; j_gene: TRBJ1-6; CDR3aa: CASSYRREGSPLHF; CDR3nt: TGTGCCAGCAGTTATCGCAGGGAGGGTTCACCCCTCCACTTT
v_gene: TRBV4-2; d_gene: .; abundance: .; j_gene: TRBJ2-1; CDR3aa: CASSQVQGGAREQFF; CDR3nt: TGTGCCAGCAGCCAAGTACAAGGAGGGGCCCGGGAGCAGTTCTTC
v_gene: TRBV7-6; d_gene: .; abundance: .; j_gene: TRBJ1-1; CDR3aa: CASSPGQTEAFF; CDR3nt: TGTGCCAGCAGCCCTGGACAGACTGAAGCTTTCTTT
v_gene: TRBV29-1; d_gene: TRBD1; abundance: .; j_gene: TRBJ1-1; CDR3aa: CRDSDFTEAFF; CDR3nt: TGCCGGGACAGTGACTTCACTGAAGCTTTCTTT
v_gene: TRBV28; d_gene: .; abundance: .; j_gene: TRBJ2-3; CDR3aa: CASSSSPPDTQYF; CDR3nt: TGTGCCAGCAGTTCGAGCCCCCCAGATACGCAGTATTTT
v_gene: TRBV28; d_gene: .; abundance: .; j_gene: TRBJ1-5; CDR3aa: CASSFQGGGNQPQHF; CDR3nt: TGTGCCAGCAGTTTTCAGGGAGGAGGCAATCAGCCCCAGCATTTT
v_gene: TRBV12-5; d_gene: .; abundance: .; j_gene: TRBJ2-2; CDR3aa: CASGLVLFPGGGTGELFF; CDR3nt: TGTGCTAGTGGTTTGGTACTATTTCCGGGGGGCGGAACCGGGGAGCTGTTTTTT
v_gene: TRBV6-5; d_gene: TRBD1; abundance: once; j_gene: TRBJ1-2; CDR3aa: CASSTARTGGYGYTF; CDR3nt: TGTGCCAGCAGTACTGCAAGGACAGGGGGCTATGGCTACACCTTC
v_gene: TRBV12-3/TRBV12-4; d_gene: .; abundance: .; j_gene: TRBJ1-2; CDR3aa: CASSLWGLNGYTF; CDR3nt: TGTGCCAGCAGTTTATGGGGTTTGAATGGCTACACCTTC
v_gene: TRBV6-5; d_gene: .; abundance: .; j_gene: TRBJ2-7; CDR3aa: CASNNIGDSYEQYF; CDR3nt: TGTGCCAGCAACAACATCGGGGACTCCTACGAGCAGTACTTC
v_gene: TRBV5-1; d_gene: .; abundance: .; j_gene: TRBJ2-3; CDR3aa: CASSLEPGTDTQYF; CDR3nt: TGCGCCAGCAGCTTGGAACCTGGCACAGATACGCAGTATTTT
v_gene: TRBV5-1; d_gene: TRBD1; abundance: .; j_gene: TRBJ1-2; CDR3aa: CASSLVQGVNYGYTF; CDR3nt: TGCGCCAGCAGCTTGGTCCAGGGGGTGAACTATGGCTACACCTTC
v_gene: TRBV7-2; d_gene: .; abundance: .; j_gene: TRBJ2-5; CDR3aa: CASSPPGQTQYF; CDR3nt: TGTGCCAGCAGCCCCCCGGGACAGACCCAGTACTTC
v_gene: TRBV6-5; d_gene: .; abundance: .; j_gene: TRBJ2-3; CDR3aa: CASSYSGGAGETTQYF; CDR3nt: TGTGCCAGCAGTTACTCGGGGGGCGCGGGGGAAACTACGCAGTATTTT
v_gene: TRBV19; d_gene: .; abundance: .; j_gene: TRBJ1-4; CDR3aa: CASSPFTGSANEKLFF; CDR3nt: TGTGCCAGTAGTCCCTTTACAGGGAGCGCTAATGAAAAACTGTTTTTT
v_gene: TRBV2; d_gene: .; abundance: .; j_gene: TRBJ1-4; CDR3aa: CASSEVEIGEKLFF; CDR3nt: TGTGCCAGCAGTGAAGTGGAGATCGGAGAAAAACTGTTTTTT
v_gene: TRBV28; d_gene: .; abundance: few; j_gene: TRBJ1-5; CDR3aa: CASSLSRGSNQPQHF; CDR3nt: TGTGCCAGCAGCCTATCTCGGGGTAGCAATCAGCCCCAGCATTTT
v_gene: TRBV30; d_gene: .; abundance: .; j_gene: TRBJ2-5; CDR3aa: CAWSVLTGETQYF; CDR3nt: TGTGCCTGGAGTGTACTGACGGGGGAGACCCAGTACTTC
v_gene: TRBV28; d_gene: TRBD1; abundance: few; j_gene: TRBJ2-7; CDR3aa: CASSFRPGTGSSSYEQYF; CDR3nt: TGTGCCAGCAGTTTCCGTCCCGGGACAGGTTCGAGCTCCTACGAGCAGTACTTC
v_gene: TRBV7-2; d_gene: .; abundance: .; j_gene: TRBJ1-2; CDR3aa: CASSKRTDKGHGYTF; CDR3nt: TGTGCCAGCAGCAAAAGGACAGACAAGGGGCATGGCTACACCTTC
v_gene: TRBV19; d_gene: .; abundance: .; j_gene: TRBJ1-5; CDR3aa: CASSRLGNQPQHF; CDR3nt: TGTGCCAGTAGTAGGCTTGGCAATCAGCCCCAGCATTTT
v_gene: TRBV29-1; d_gene: .; abundance: .; j_gene: TRBJ1-2; CDR3aa: CSVEITGNLPF; CDR3nt: TGCAGCGTTGAGATCACAGGGAACCTCCCCTTC
v_gene: TRBV11-2; d_gene: .; abundance: few; j_gene: TRBJ2-2; CDR3aa: CASSPGLGGGAGELFF; CDR3nt: TGTGCCAGCAGCCCAGGACTAGGAGGGGGTGCCGGGGAGCTGTTTTTT
v_gene: TRBV12-3/TRBV12-4; d_gene: .; abundance: few; j_gene: TRBJ1-2; CDR3aa: CASSSPQGGYTF; CDR3nt: TGTGCCAGCAGCTCGCCCCAGGGGGGCTACACCTTC
v_gene: TRBV29-1; d_gene: TRBD2; abundance: .; j_gene: TRBJ2-3; CDR3aa: CSVESLSGGRTDTQYF; CDR3nt: TGCAGCGTTGAATCCCTTAGCGGGGGAAGAACAGATACGCAGTATTTT
v_gene: TRBV5-4; d_gene: .; abundance: once; j_gene: TRBJ2-2; CDR3aa: CASSLGGAQTGELFF; CDR3nt: TGTGCCAGCAGCTTGGGCGGGGCCCAGACCGGGGAGCTGTTTTTT
v_gene: TRBV6-5; d_gene: TRBD1; abundance: .; j_gene: TRBJ1-2; CDR3aa: CASSRETGDYGYTF; CDR3nt: TGTGCCAGCAGCCGGGAGACAGGGGACTATGGCTACACCTTC
v_gene: TRBV3-1/TRBV3-2; d_gene: TRBD2; abundance: .; j_gene: TRBJ2-1; CDR3aa: CASSRQLAGGGGEQFF; CDR3nt: TGTGCCAGCAGCCGGCAGCTAGCGGGAGGAGGAGGTGAGCAGTTCTTC
v_gene: TRBV11-2; d_gene: .; abundance: .; j_gene: TRBJ2-1; CDR3aa: CASSHRDPLNEQFF; CDR3nt: TGTGCCAGCAGCCACCGGGACCCTCTCAATGAGCAGTTCTTC
v_gene: TRBV19; d_gene: .; abundance: .; j_gene: TRBJ1-1; CDR3aa: CASSTPGEVAFF; CDR3nt: TGTGCCAGTAGTACCCCAGGGGAGGTAGCTTTCTTT
v_gene: TRBV11-2; d_gene: .; abundance: .; j_gene: TRBJ1-5; CDR3aa: CASSLEGQPQHF; CDR3nt: TGTGCCAGCAGCTTAGAGGGGCAGCCCCAGCATTTT